The 23 T cell receptor beta chains presented below share a single source sample, sequenced in a study of blood T cell repertoires in COVID-19. The protocol was immunoSEQ multiplex PCR, while the TCRdb copy is restricted to in-frame clones and leaves out a portion. Altogether about 300,000 clones are present, around 87% being singletons, with the ten largest covering around 1.4%. Sequencing was performed on peripheral blood. These TCRs come from an older man with acute or convalescent COVID-19.

The chain links TRBV7-9 to TRBJ2-2; 10 bases fit TRBD1. J gave up 2 bases and V 5 bases, and 8 bases lay outside the gene matches. Germline-derived CDR1 and CDR2 are SEHNR and FQNEAQ (reference sequence). This CDR3 contains 17 residues. The CDR3 DNA reads as TGTGCCAGCAGCCCCGACGACAGGGGGCCAAACACCGGGGAGCTGTTTTTT. This translates into CASSPDDRGPNTGELFF.

The chain recombines TRBV18 with TRBJ1-1, with D unresolved. The CDR3 spans 14 residues. Germline V gene lookup returns CDR1 KGHSH and CDR2 LQKENI. Deletions cut 2 bases from V and 2 bases from J, with 9 bases between. CDR3 nucleotide sequence: TGTGCCAGCTCACCATTGCCCAGAAACACTGAAGCTTTCTTT. This translates into CASSPLPRNTEAFF.

CDR3 sequence: CASSFGQGREKLFF. CDR3 bases: TGTGCCAGCAGCTTCGGACAGGGAAGGGAAAAACTGTTTTTT. The rearrangement links TRBV7-9 to TRBJ1-4; TRBD1 matches 8 bases. Germline V lookup: CDR1 SEHNR, CDR2 FQNEAQ (reference sequence). There are 14 residues in the CDR3. With 3 bases clipped from V and 8 bases from J, the junction kept 5 bases outside the gene matches.

This sequence joins TRBV7-9 and TRBJ2-2; D remains ambiguous. The V and J ends lost 1 base and 4 bases respectively, with 7 bases between them. This CDR3 comprises 14 residues. The V gene's germline CDR1 is SEHNR and CDR2 FQNEAQ (reference sequence). The CDR3: CASSLESGTGELFF. DNA for the CDR3: TGTGCCAGCAGCTTAGAGTCGGGCACCGGGGAGCTGTTTTTT.

The rearrangement uses TRBV7-9 and TRBJ2-5, with 7 bases fitting TRBD1. Unmatched junction bases numbered 3, after V lost 4 bases and J lost 4 bases. The CDR3 contains 13 residues. Per germline, CDR1 SEHNR and CDR2 FQNEAQ (reference sequence). CDR3 residues: CASSSTGSETQYF. CDR3 in DNA: TGTGCCAGCAGCTCGACAGGGTCAGAGACCCAGTACTTC.

The gene calls are TRBV12-2 and TRBJ2-1; the table's D call of TRBD2 was not tested on the DNA. TRBV12-2 corresponds to a pseudogene. This CDR3 has 17 amino acids. CDR3 nucleotide sequence: TGTGCAAGTCGCTTCGTTTCCGGGACTAGCGGATACAATGAGCAGTTCTTC. This encodes CASRFVSGTSGYNEQFF.

The rearrangement uses TRBV27 and TRBJ2-7; possibly TRBD2 for D (6 bases). V lost 2 bases, J lost 0 bases, and 8 bases lay in between. The CDR3 contains 14 residues. Germline assignment: CDR1 MNHEY and CDR2 SMNVEV (reference sequence). Written as DNA, the CDR3 is TGTGCCAGCAGTTTAAAGGGAGGCTCCTACGAGCAGTACTTC. Translation gives CASSLKGGSYEQYF.

This clone has just one count. The chain carries TRBV18 and TRBJ2-5; D perhaps matches TRBD2 (5 bases). Trimming took off 2 bases at V and 0 bases at J, with 7 bases between the two ends. CDR1 and CDR2 (germline): KGHSH, LQKENI. The CDR3 has 14 amino acids. The DNA of the CDR3 is TGTGCCAGCTCACCAGGGGAGTACCAAGAGACCCAGTACTTC. Translation: CASSPGEYQETQYF.

The chain links TRBV19 to TRBJ2-5; D is perhaps TRBD1 (5 bases). The CDR3 is made up of 14 amino acids. The ends were cut back, 4 bases at V and 4 bases at J, with 13 bases in the middle. Germline V gene data show CDR1 as LNHDA and CDR2 as SQIVND (reference sequence). CDR3 DNA sequence: TGTGCCAGTAGTACGTCAGGGTTCCGAGAGACCCAGTACTTC. It codes for CASSTSGFRETQYF.

This clone was observed once. This chain links TRBV3-1 (or the pseudogene TRBV3-2) with TRBJ2-7, with TRBD2 identical over 13 bases. This CDR3 comprises 17 residues. Looked up from germline, CDR1 is LGHDT and CDR2 is YNNKEL (reference sequence). Trimming cost V 0 bases and J 6 bases; bases outside gene matches: 8. CDR3 loop: CASSQERWTSGSSEQYF. CDR3 DNA sequence: TGTGCCAGCAGCCAAGAGCGATGGACTAGCGGGAGTAGCGAGCAGTACTTC.

The genes are TRBV3-1 (or the pseudogene TRBV3-2) and TRBJ2-7, with TRBD1 identical over 7 bases. This CDR3 comprises 12 residues. Trimming at V came to 1 base and at J to 12 bases, leaving 6 bases not matched to a gene. Germline CDR1 reads LGHDT; CDR2 reads YNNKEL (reference sequence). The CDR3 sequence: CASSQGSQGSYF. Here the CDR3 DNA reads TGTGCCAGCAGCCAAGGTTCACAGGGGTCGTACTTC.

V gene TRBV10-3 combines with J gene TRBJ1-3, with D perhaps TRBD1 (6 bases). V lost 6 bases to trimming and J lost 8 bases, with 17 bases between them. In germline, CDR1 is ENHRY, CDR2 SYGVKD. This CDR3 comprises 14 residues. The CDR3: CAISLSGTLDTIYF. The CDR3 DNA sequence: TGTGCCATCAGCCTTTCCGGGACACTCGACACCATATATTTT.

The CDR3 bases are TGTGCCAGCAGCCAAGGTCTAGCGGGCAGCACAGATACGCAGTATTTT. It translates to CASSQGLAGSTDTQYF. The genes are TRBV14 and TRBJ2-3, with TRBD2 matching over 8 bases. V was clipped by 1 base and J by 0 bases; unmatched bases: 3. The germline V gene has CDR1 SGHDN and CDR2 FVKESK. The CDR3 is made up of 16 amino acids.

The rearrangement links TRBV7-9 to TRBJ2-5; D call uncertain. Germline V CDR1 and CDR2: SEHNR, FQNEAQ (reference sequence). The CDR3 loop spans 14 amino acids. V was clipped by 5 bases and J by 2 bases, with 12 bases between them. In nucleotides, the CDR3 is TGTGCCAGCAGCCTTACCACGCGACAAGAGACCCAGTACTTC. This translates into CASSLTTRQETQYF. Complete variable domain (other parts from reference TRBV7-9 and TRBJ2-5): DTGVSQNPRHKITKRGQNVTFRCDPISEHNRLYWYRQTLGQGPEFLTYFQNEAQLEKSRLLSDRFSAERPKGSFSTLEIQRTEQGDSAMYLCASSLTTRQETQYFGPGTRLLVL.

The gene calls are TRBV5-6 and TRBJ1-5; TRBD1 is a possible D gene (6 bases). This CDR3 is 15 amino acids long. V gave up 2 bases and J gave up 0 bases, with 9 bases separating them. The germline CDR1 and CDR2 sequences are SGHDT and YYEEEE. CDR3 region: CASSFQGTSNQPQHF. CDR3 bases: TGTGCCAGCAGCTTTCAGGGGACTAGCAATCAGCCCCAGCATTTT.

The chain links TRBV9 to TRBJ1-1, with D possibly being TRBD1 (5 bases). V dropped 0 bases and J dropped 8 bases, with 23 bases sitting between them. Germline loops: CDR1 SGDLS, CDR2 YYNGEE. The CDR3 length is 17 residues. The CDR3, as DNA: TGTGCCAGCAGCGTAGACGGGAGGGGTTTCAGACGGTTCGAAGCTTTCTTT. The encoded protein is CASSVDGRGFRRFEAFF. The full variable domain, its missing parts supplied by reference TRBV9 and TRBJ1-1, is DSGVTQTPKHLITATGQRVTLRCSPRSGDLSVYWYQQSLDQGLQFLIQYYNGEERAKGNILERFSAQQFPDLHSELNLSSLELGDSALYFCASSVDGRGFRRFEAFFGQGTRLTVV.

The CDR3 coding sequence is TGTGCCAGCTTGTTGGCAGGGGGCATGGTTGGAGAGACCCAGTACTTC. Protein sequence: CASLLAGGMVGETQYF. This chain uses TRBV2 with TRBJ2-5; 8 bases map to TRBD1. Germline lookup yields CDR1 SNHLY and CDR2 FYNNEI. This CDR3 is 16 amino acids long. V dropped 8 bases and J dropped 4; count of bases not matched to a gene: 15.

This sequence joins TRBV5-1 and TRBJ2-2; no clear D gene. Trimming pared 5 bases from V and 0 bases from J, leaving 11 bases between. Germline CDR1 is SGHRS and CDR2 is YFSETQ. The length of the CDR3 is 15 residues. In DNA, the CDR3 is TGCGCCAGCAGGGCCCTTCAGTCGAACACCGGGGAGCTGTTTTTT. It encodes CASRALQSNTGELFF.

The chain joins TRBV18 to TRBJ2-3; D possibly corresponds to TRBD2 (5 bases). V gave up 3 bases and J gave up 2 bases, with 12 bases separating them. The CDR3 runs 15 residues. Germline V lookup: CDR1 KGHSH, CDR2 LQKENI. The CDR3 DNA follows: TGTGCCAGCTCACCCCGACTAAAGAACACAGATACGCAGTATTTT. Amino acids: CASSPRLKNTDTQYF.

This chain joins TRBV4-2 and TRBJ1-1; the D gene is possibly TRBD1 (5 bases). The germline gives CDR1 LGHNA, CDR2 YNFKEQ. The CDR3 contains 15 residues. Trimming shortened V by 0 bases and J by 6 bases, and 14 bases separated the two germline ends. In nucleotides, the CDR3 is TGTGCCAGCAGCCAAGATCTGGAGGGGAGGGCTGAAGCTTTCTTT. Translated, it gives CASSQDLEGRAEAFF.

The chain is built from TRBV6-1 and TRBJ2-2; TRBD1 might be the D (5 bases). This CDR3 spans 15 amino acids. From germline, CDR1 is MNHNS and CDR2 SASEGT. The ends were cut back, 0 bases at V and 7 bases at J, with 12 bases in the middle. DNA for the CDR3: TGTGCCAGCAGTGAAGCGGGGCATAGGGACGGGGAGCTGTTTTTT. This codes for CASSEAGHRDGELFF.

Comment on this clone: This CDR3 is also generated by other DNA sequences in the sample. V and J are TRBV3-1 (or the pseudogene TRBV3-2) and TRBJ1-1; D not resolved. The germline V gene has CDR1 LGHDT and CDR2 YNNKEL (reference sequence). Deletions cut 2 bases from V and 4 bases from J, with 11 bases between. This CDR3 has 14 residues. CDR3 sequence (DNA): TGTGCCAGCAGCCAACCTGGACGGGGCACTGAAGCTTTCTTT. Translated: CASSQPGRGTEAFF.

This clone appeared once. The gene calls are TRBV6-2 or TRBV6-3 and TRBJ2-7; TRBD1 aligns across 8 bases. V shed 5 bases, J shed 4 bases, and the junction held 10 bases outside the gene matches. Germline assignment: CDR1 MNHEY and CDR2 SVGEGT. The CDR3 spans 15 residues. The chain's CDR3 is CASSRPGQGEYEQYF. In DNA, the CDR3 is TGTGCCAGCAGTCGACCCGGACAGGGCGAGTACGAGCAGTACTTC.